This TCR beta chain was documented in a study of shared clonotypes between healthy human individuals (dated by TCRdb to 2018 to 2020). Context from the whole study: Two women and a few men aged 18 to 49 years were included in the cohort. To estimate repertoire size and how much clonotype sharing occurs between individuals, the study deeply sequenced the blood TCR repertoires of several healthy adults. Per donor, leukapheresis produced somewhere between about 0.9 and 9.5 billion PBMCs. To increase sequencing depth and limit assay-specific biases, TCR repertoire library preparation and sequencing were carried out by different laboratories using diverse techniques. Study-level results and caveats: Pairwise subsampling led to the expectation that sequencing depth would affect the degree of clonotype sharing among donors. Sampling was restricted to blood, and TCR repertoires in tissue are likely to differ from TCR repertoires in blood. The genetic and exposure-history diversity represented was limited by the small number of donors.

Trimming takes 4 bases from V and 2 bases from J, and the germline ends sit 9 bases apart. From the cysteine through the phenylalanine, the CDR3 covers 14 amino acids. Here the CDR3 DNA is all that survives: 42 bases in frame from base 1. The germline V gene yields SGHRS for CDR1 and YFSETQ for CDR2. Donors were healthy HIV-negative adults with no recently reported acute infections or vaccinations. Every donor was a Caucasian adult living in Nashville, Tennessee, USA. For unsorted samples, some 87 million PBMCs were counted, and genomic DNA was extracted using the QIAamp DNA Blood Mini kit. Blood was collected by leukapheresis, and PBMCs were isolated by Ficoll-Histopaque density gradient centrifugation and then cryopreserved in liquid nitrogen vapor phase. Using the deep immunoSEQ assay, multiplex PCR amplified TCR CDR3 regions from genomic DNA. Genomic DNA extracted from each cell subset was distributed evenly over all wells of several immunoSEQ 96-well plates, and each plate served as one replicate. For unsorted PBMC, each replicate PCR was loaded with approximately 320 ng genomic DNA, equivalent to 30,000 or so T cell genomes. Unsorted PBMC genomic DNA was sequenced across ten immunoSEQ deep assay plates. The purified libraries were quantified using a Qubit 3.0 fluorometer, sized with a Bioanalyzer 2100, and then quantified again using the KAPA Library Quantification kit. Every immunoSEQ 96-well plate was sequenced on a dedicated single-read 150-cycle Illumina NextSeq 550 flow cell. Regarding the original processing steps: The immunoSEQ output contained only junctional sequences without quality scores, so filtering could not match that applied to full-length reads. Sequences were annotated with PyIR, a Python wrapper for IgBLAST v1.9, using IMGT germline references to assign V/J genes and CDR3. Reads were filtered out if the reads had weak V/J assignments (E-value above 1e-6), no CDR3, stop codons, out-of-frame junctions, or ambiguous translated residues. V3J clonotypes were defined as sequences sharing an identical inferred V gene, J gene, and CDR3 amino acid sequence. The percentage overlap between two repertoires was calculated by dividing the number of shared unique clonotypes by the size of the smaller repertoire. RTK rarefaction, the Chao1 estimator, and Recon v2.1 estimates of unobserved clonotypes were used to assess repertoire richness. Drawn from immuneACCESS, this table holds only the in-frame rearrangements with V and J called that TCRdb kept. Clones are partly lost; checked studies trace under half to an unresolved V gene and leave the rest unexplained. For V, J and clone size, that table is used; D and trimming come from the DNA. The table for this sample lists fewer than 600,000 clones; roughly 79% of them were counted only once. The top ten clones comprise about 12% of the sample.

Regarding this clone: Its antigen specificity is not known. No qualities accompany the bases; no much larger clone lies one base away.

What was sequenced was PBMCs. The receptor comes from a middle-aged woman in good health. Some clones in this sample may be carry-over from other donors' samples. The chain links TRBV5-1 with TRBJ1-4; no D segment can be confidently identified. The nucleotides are TGCGCCAGCAGCCCGGGGTTGACTAATGAAAAACTGTTTTTT. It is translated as CASSPGLTNEKLFF.